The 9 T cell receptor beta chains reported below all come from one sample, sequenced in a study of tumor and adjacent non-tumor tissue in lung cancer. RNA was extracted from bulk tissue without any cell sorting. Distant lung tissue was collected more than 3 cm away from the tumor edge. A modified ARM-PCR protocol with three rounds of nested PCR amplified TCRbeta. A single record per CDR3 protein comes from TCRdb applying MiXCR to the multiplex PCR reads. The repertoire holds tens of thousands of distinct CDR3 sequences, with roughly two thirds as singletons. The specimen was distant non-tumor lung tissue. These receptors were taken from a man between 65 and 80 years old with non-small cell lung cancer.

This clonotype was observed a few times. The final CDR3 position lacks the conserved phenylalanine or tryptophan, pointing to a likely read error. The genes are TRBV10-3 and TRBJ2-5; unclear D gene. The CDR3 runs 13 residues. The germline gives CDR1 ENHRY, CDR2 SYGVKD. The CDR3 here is CAICERSQETQYL. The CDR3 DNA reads TGTGCCATCTGTGAAAGAAGCCAAGAGACCCAGTACCTC.

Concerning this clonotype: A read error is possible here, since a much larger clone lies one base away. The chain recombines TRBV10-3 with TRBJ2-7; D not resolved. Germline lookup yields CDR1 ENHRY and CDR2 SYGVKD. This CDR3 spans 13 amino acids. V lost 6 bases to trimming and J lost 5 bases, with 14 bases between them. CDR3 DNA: TGTGCCATCAGAGAACCCTTACTTGACGAGCAGTACTTC. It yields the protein CAIREPLLDEQYF.

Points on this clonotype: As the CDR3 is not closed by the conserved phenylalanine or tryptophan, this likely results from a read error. CDR3 DNA sequence: TGCAGTGTCCAAGATGCGGGGGACCCTCAGGAGACCCAGTACTTA. This translates into CSVQDAGDPQETQYL. V and J are TRBV20-1 and TRBJ2-5, with 7 positions matching TRBD2. The CDR3 runs to 15 residues. Germline values: CDR1 DFQATT, CDR2 SNEGSKA (reference sequence). V lost 7 bases and J lost 5; bases outside the gene matches: 16.

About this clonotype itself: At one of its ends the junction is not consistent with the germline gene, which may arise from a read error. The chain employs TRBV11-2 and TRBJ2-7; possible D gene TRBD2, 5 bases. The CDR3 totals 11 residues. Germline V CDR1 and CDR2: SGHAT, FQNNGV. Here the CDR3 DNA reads TGTGCCAGCAGCTTGGAGGCCGAGCAGTATTTC. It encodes CASSLEAEQYF. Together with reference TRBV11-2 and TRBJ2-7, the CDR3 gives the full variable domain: EAGVAQSPRYKIIEKRQSVAFWCNPISGHATLYWYQQILGQGPKLLIQFQNNGVVDDSQLPKDRFSAERLKGVDSTLKIQPAKLEDSAVYLCASSLEAEQYFGPGTRLTVT.

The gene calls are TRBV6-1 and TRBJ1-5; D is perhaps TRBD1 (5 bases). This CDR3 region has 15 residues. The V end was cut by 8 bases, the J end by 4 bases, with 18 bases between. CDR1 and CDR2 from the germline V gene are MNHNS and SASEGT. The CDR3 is CASSRGQGRNQPQHF. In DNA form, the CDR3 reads TGTGCCAGCTCAAGAGGGCAGGGTAGGAATCAGCCCCAGCATTTT.

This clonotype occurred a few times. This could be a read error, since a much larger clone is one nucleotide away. The CDR3 region is CANSQSRDQYF. Written as DNA, the CDR3 is TGTGCCAACAGCCAATCCCGGGACCAGTACTTC. The chain is built from TRBV4-2 and TRBJ2-5, with a weak D call TRBD2 (5 bases). This CDR3 contains 11 residues. Looked up from germline, CDR1 is LGHNA and CDR2 is YNFKEQ.

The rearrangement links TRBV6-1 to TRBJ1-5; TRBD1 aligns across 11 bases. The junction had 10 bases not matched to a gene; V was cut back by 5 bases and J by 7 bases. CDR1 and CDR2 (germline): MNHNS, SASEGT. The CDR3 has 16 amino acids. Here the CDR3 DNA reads TGTGCCAGCAGTTCTAGGACAGGGGGCACCGGACAGCCCCAGCATTTT. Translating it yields CASSSRTGGTGQPQHF.

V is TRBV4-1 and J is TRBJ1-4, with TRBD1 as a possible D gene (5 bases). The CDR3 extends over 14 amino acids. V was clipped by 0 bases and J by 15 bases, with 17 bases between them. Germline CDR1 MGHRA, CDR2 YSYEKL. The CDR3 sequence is CASSQDRKGPTLFF. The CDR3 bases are TGCGCCAGCAGCCAAGATCGAAAGGGGCCGACATTGTTTTTT.

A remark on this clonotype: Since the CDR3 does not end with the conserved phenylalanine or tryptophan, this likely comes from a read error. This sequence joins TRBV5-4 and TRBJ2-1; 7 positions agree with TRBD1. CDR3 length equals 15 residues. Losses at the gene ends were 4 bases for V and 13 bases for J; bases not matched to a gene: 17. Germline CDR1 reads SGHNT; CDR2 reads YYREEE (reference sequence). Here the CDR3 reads CASSAQLCMGQQQFI. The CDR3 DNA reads TGTGCCAGCAGCGCACAGTTGTGTATGGGACAGCAACAGTTCATC.